The 32 T cell receptor beta chains reported below all come from one sample, sequenced in a study of cytomegalovirus exposure and HLA in healthy donors. PCR used 60 Vbeta primers and 13 Jbeta primers. Sequencing was performed with immunoSEQ multiplex PCR; in TCRdb, only in-frame clones are kept and a portion is missing. The sample contains roughly 110,000 clones, 60% to 80% of which appear only once. The sequencing sample was made of PBMCs. Every receptor here comes from a man aged 18 to 29 in good health and CMV-seronegative.

This clone showed up just a few times. The chain has TRBV5-1 and TRBJ1-2, with 7 positions matching TRBD1. There are 14 residues in the CDR3. V lost 0 bases and J lost 2; bases outside the gene matches: 1. CDR1 SGHRS and CDR2 YFSETQ come from the germline V gene. This CDR3 is CASSLDRGNYGYTF. The CDR3 DNA reads as TGCGCCAGCAGCTTGGACAGGGGAAACTATGGCTACACCTTC. The variable domain in full, with the rest retrieved from reference TRBV5-1 and TRBJ1-2, is KAGVTQTPRYLIKTRGQQVTLSCSPISGHRSVSWYQQTPGQGLQFLFEYFSETQRNKGNFPGRFSGRQFSNSRSEMNVSTLELGDSALYLCASSLDRGNYGYTFGSGTRLTVV.

V usage is TRBV5-4 and J usage is TRBJ2-1, with 8 bases that match TRBD2. V lost 10 bases, J lost 7 bases, and 7 bases stayed unmatched. The length of the CDR3 is 12 residues. Germline V lookup: CDR1 SGHNT, CDR2 YYREEE (reference sequence). CDR3: CASGTRWNEQFF. The CDR3 coding sequence is TGTGCCTCAGGGACTAGATGGAATGAGCAGTTCTTC.

The genes are TRBV19 and TRBJ1-1; possible D gene TRBD1, 5 bases. This CDR3 comprises 16 residues. Trimming pared 7 bases from V and 4 bases from J, leaving 22 bases between. Germline V CDR1 and CDR2: LNHDA, SQIVND (reference sequence). The DNA of the CDR3 is TGTGCCAGTAAAAGCAACCGGGCTCAGGGTGGCACTGAAGCTTTCTTT. Amino acids: CASKSNRAQGGTEAFF.

There are a few counts of this clone. V gene TRBV19 combines with J gene TRBJ1-4; D possibly corresponds to TRBD1 (6 bases). Germline values: CDR1 LNHDA, CDR2 SQIVND (reference sequence). Trimming left V 5 bases short and J 7 bases short, with 14 bases between. This CDR3 spans 14 amino acids. This chain's CDR3 is CASSVTGMSEKLFF. The CDR3 nucleotides read TGTGCCAGTAGTGTTACAGGGATGAGTGAAAAACTGTTTTTT.

In its sample, this clone was seen a few times. The chain is built from TRBV10-3 and TRBJ2-1; 8 nucleotides agree with TRBD2. The CDR3 runs 15 residues. V was pared by 3 bases and J by 5 bases, with 6 bases of the junction left unmatched. Germline V lookup: CDR1 ENHRY, CDR2 SYGVKD. CDR3 region: CAISDKAGANNEQFF. CDR3 DNA sequence: TGTGCCATCAGTGATAAAGCGGGGGCGAACAATGAGCAGTTCTTC.

The chain recombines TRBV7-8 with TRBJ2-3, with TRBD2 matching 8 bases. The CDR3 is made up of 13 amino acids. Germline V gives CDR1 SGHVS, CDR2 FQNEAQ. The V and J ends lost 11 bases and 1 base, in that order; junction bases with no gene match: 5. This CDR3 reads CAAGLEGTDTQYF. DNA of the CDR3: TGTGCCGCGGGACTAGAAGGCACAGATACGCAGTATTTT.

This clone was seen once. The chain has TRBV6-5 and TRBJ2-2; 10 nucleotides match TRBD1. The CDR3 totals 15 residues. V shed 4 bases and J 5 bases; nucleotides not matched to a gene: 4. Germline-derived CDR1 and CDR2 are MNHEY and SVGAGI. The CDR3 here is CASSFDRGRTGELFF. In nucleotides, the CDR3 is TGTGCCAGCAGTTTTGACAGGGGGCGGACCGGGGAGCTGTTTTTT.

This chain links TRBV4-3 with TRBJ2-3; D gene uncertain. This CDR3 is built from 15 residues. Looked up from germline, CDR1 is LGHNA and CDR2 is YSLEER. V was shortened by 4 bases and J by 0 bases, with 11 bases between the two germline ends. The CDR3 DNA reads as TGCGCCAGCAGCCCTTGGCTAGACAGCACAGATACGCAGTATTTT. It specifies CASSPWLDSTDTQYF.

The V gene is TRBV5-4, the J gene TRBJ2-7; TRBD1 might be the D (6 bases). This CDR3 is built from 14 residues. Trimming removed 1 base at V and 0 bases at J, with 8 bases between. Germline values: CDR1 SGHNT, CDR2 YYREEE (reference sequence). CDR3 in DNA: TGTGCCAGCAGCTTGCAGGGGAGCTCCTACGAGCAGTACTTC. This sequence encodes CASSLQGSSYEQYF.

The rearrangement uses TRBV5-4 and TRBJ2-7; 7 bases match TRBD1. The CDR3 totals 14 residues. Germline loops: CDR1 SGHNT, CDR2 YYREEE (reference sequence). The ends lost 6 bases at V and 6 bases at J; junction bases unmatched: 12. DNA of the CDR3: TGTGCCAGCACCCCCGGGACAGTCCTTTCCGAGCAGTACTTC. This sequence encodes CASTPGTVLSEQYF. Complete variable domain (other parts from reference TRBV5-4 and TRBJ2-7): ETGVTQSPTHLIKTRGQQVTLRCSSQSGHNTVSWYQQALGQGPQFIFQYYREEENGRGNFPPRFSGLQFPNYSSELNVNALELDDSALYLCASTPGTVLSEQYFGPGTRLTVT.

The gene calls are TRBV18 and TRBJ2-2; tentatively, D is TRBD1 (6 bases). Judging by the DNA end, TRBJ1-3 fits better; the J call may be wrong. Germline V gene sequence: CDR1 KGHSH, CDR2 LQKENI. CDR3 length: 16 amino acids. CDR3 amino acids: CASSFQGLNTGNTIYF. In DNA form, the CDR3 reads TGTGCCAGCTCATTCCAGGGGCTAAACACTGGAAACACCATATATTTT.

The chain has TRBV6-1 and TRBJ2-7; a possible D gene is TRBD2 (5 bases). Per the germline V gene, CDR1 is MNHNS and CDR2 is SASEGT. V was clipped by 3 bases and J by 0 bases, with 12 bases between them. The CDR3 extends over 15 amino acids. CDR3 sequence (DNA): TGTGCCAGCAGTGACGAGGGCCGGCGCTCCTACGAGCAGTACTTC. As protein: CASSDEGRRSYEQYF.

The chain carries TRBV18 and TRBJ2-2; 7 bases line up with TRBD2. The CDR3 extends over 15 amino acids. V dropped 3 bases and J dropped 0; count of bases not matched to a gene: 1. The germline V gene has CDR1 KGHSH and CDR2 LQKENI. CDR3 protein: CASSPLAANTGELFF. DNA of the CDR3: TGTGCCAGCTCACCGCTAGCGGCGAACACCGGGGAGCTGTTTTTT.

V usage is TRBV19 and J usage is TRBJ1-6, with TRBD1 identical over 12 bases. After removal of 8 bases from V and 10 bases from J, the junction contained 12 bases not matched to a gene. CDR3 length: 16 residues. Per germline, CDR1 LNHDA and CDR2 SQIVND (reference sequence). DNA for the CDR3: TGTGCCAGTCGAAATCCGGGACAGGGGGCAGGATCACCCCTCCACTTT. Amino acid sequence: CASRNPGQGAGSPLHF.

J is TRBJ2-7 and V is TRBV15; D is possibly TRBD1 (6 bases). V lost 3 bases, J lost 3 bases, and 15 bases lay in between. This CDR3 region has 15 residues. Germline V lookup: CDR1 LNHNV, CDR2 YYDKDF (reference sequence). CDR3 sequence: CATSSADRPYYEQYF. The CDR3 DNA follows: TGTGCCACCAGCAGCGCGGACAGACCTTACTACGAGCAGTACTTC.

This clone was picked up one time. The gene calls are TRBV5-8 and TRBJ2-7, with TRBD2 matching over 12 bases. CDR1 is SGHTS, CDR2 YDEGEE, per germline. J lost 3 bases, V lost 3 bases, and 10 bases had no gene match. CDR3 length: 17 amino acids. The CDR3 sequence is CASSSPLTSGGLYEQYF. Here the CDR3 DNA reads TGTGCCAGCAGCTCTCCCCTGACTAGCGGGGGCCTCTACGAGCAGTACTTC.

The chain couples TRBV6-5 to TRBJ1-1; 8 bases align to TRBD1. V gave up 2 bases and J gave up 6 bases; unmatched junction bases: 11. This CDR3 is built from 16 residues. Germline lookup yields CDR1 MNHEY and CDR2 SVGAGI. The CDR3 here is CASSYTTRQGLAEAFF. As DNA, the CDR3 is TGTGCCAGCAGTTACACGACAAGACAGGGGCTCGCTGAAGCTTTCTTT.

J is TRBJ2-1 and V is TRBV9; 7 bases map to TRBD2. The V gene end was trimmed by 3 bases and the J gene end by 8 bases; junction bases not matched to a gene: 8. Germline CDR1 and CDR2: SGDLS and YYNGEE. The length of the CDR3 is 14 residues. The CDR3 nucleotides are TGTGCCAGCAGCGCCCCCGGGGGGATGGATGAGCAGTTCTTC. It translates to CASSAPGGMDEQFF.

The V and J genes are TRBV5-1 and TRBJ2-2; 13 bases are a match to TRBD2. Looked up from germline, CDR1 is SGHRS and CDR2 is YFSETQ. V trimming: 3 bases; J trimming: 4 bases; junction bases outside the gene matches: 6. The CDR3 runs to 17 residues. CDR3 in DNA: TGCGCCAGCAGCTCGGGGGGACTAGCGGGGTCCACCGGGGAGCTGTTTTTT. This gives the protein CASSSGGLAGSTGELFF.

The chain has TRBV27 and TRBJ2-7, with TRBD2 matching over 7 bases. The J segment lost 3 bases and the V segment lost 6 bases, leaving 11 bases of the junction unmatched. The CDR3 is made up of 15 amino acids. Germline V gene sequence: CDR1 MNHEY, CDR2 SMNVEV (reference sequence). The CDR3 protein is CASSQGWGGYYEQYF. The CDR3 bases are TGTGCCAGCAGCCAAGGCTGGGGGGGGTACTACGAGCAGTACTTC.

The chain combines TRBV11-3 with TRBJ1-1; D perhaps matches TRBD1 (6 bases). This CDR3 contains 15 residues. CDR1 is SGHNT and CDR2 is YENEEA in the germline V gene. The ends were cut back, 0 bases at V and 1 base at J, with 9 bases in the middle. CDR3 bases: TGTGCCAGCAGCTTAGAGCCAGGGGCGAACACTGAAGCTTTCTTT. It specifies CASSLEPGANTEAFF.

V gene TRBV5-6 combines with J gene TRBJ2-3; 11 nucleotides line up with TRBD1. Germline V gives CDR1 SGHDT, CDR2 YYEEEE. V lost 0 bases, J lost 4 bases, and 1 base stayed unmatched. CDR3 length: 15 amino acids. CDR3 DNA: TGTGCCAGCAGCTTGGGGACAGGGGGCGCAGATACGCAGTATTTT. Translating gives CASSLGTGGADTQYF.

The genes are TRBV6-6 and TRBJ2-5; no definite D call. Germline V lookup: CDR1 MNHNY, CDR2 SVGAGI (reference sequence). Trimming removed 7 bases from V and 3 bases from J, with 12 bases in between. This CDR3 comprises 13 residues. CDR3 in amino acids: CASKQSWEETQYF. CDR3 nucleotide sequence: TGTGCCAGCAAACAGAGCTGGGAAGAGACCCAGTACTTC.

V usage is TRBV6-1 and J usage is TRBJ1-1; 7 bases line up with TRBD1. The CDR3 length is 14 residues. Germline V gene sequence: CDR1 MNHNS, CDR2 SASEGT. After removal of 1 base from V and 5 bases from J, the junction contained 4 bases not matched to a gene. As DNA, the CDR3 is TGTGCCAGCAGTGAAGTCGAGGGGGCGACTGAAGCTTTCTTT. Residues: CASSEVEGATEAFF.

The rearrangement links TRBV7-2 to TRBJ2-7; 8 bases are shared with TRBD1. J was trimmed by 6 bases and V by 1 base; bases with no gene match: 8. In germline, CDR1 is SGHTA, CDR2 FQGNSA. This CDR3 spans 15 amino acids. DNA of the CDR3: TGTGCCAGCAGCTTAGGTGGACAGGGACTGCGCGAGCAGTACTTC. Translating it yields CASSLGGQGLREQYF. The full variable domain, in which reference TRBV7-2 and TRBJ2-7 provide the parts outside the CDR3, is GAGVSQSPSNKVTEKGKDVELRCDPISGHTALYWYRQSLGQGLEFLIYFQGNSAPDKSGLPSDRFSAERTGGSVSTLTIQRTQQEDSAVYLCASSLGGQGLREQYFGPGTRLTVT.

The J gene is TRBJ2-1, the V gene TRBV10-3, with 8 nucleotides matching TRBD2. The CDR3 is 16 residues long. Germline V CDR1 and CDR2: ENHRY, SYGVKD. Trimming cost V 2 bases and J 3 bases; bases outside gene matches: 6. The CDR3 region is CAISEPERGFYNEQFF. For the CDR3, the DNA is TGTGCCATCAGTGAGCCCGAGCGGGGGTTCTACAATGAGCAGTTCTTC.

The chain has TRBV18 and TRBJ2-7; possibly TRBD2 for D (5 bases). There are 15 residues in the CDR3. Germline V gene sequence: CDR1 KGHSH, CDR2 LQKENI. Between the trimmed V and J ends, which lost 5 bases and 3 bases, there was a span of 17 bases. Here the CDR3 reads CASSASGVVDYEQYF. DNA of the CDR3: TGTGCCAGCTCAGCCTCCGGGGTGGTAGACTACGAGCAGTACTTC. Combining the CDR3 with reference TRBV18 and TRBJ2-7 gives the whole variable domain NAGVMQNPRHLVRRRGQEARLRCSPMKGHSHVYWYRQLPEEGLKFMVYLQKENIIDESGMPKERFSAEFPKEGPSILRIQQVVRGDSAAYFCASSASGVVDYEQYFGPGTRLTVT.

The chain employs TRBV28 and TRBJ2-2, with D tentatively TRBD1 (5 bases). CDR1 MDHEN and CDR2 SYDVKM come from the germline V gene. The V and J ends lost 6 bases and 4 bases respectively, with 12 bases between them. The CDR3 sequence is 14 residues long. This chain's CDR3 is CASRGRTGTGELFF. The CDR3 coding sequence is TGTGCCAGCAGGGGGCGGACGGGCACCGGGGAGCTGTTTTTT.

The V and J genes are TRBV2 and TRBJ2-3, with 7 bases that match TRBD1. The CDR3 has 14 residues. Germline lookup yields CDR1 SNHLY and CDR2 FYNNEI. V was clipped by 9 bases and J by 0 bases; unmatched bases: 6. CDR3 sequence: CARTGILSTDTQYF. As DNA, the CDR3 is TGTGCCAGGACAGGGATTCTTAGCACAGATACGCAGTATTTT.

As concerns this clone: One end of the junction does not line up with germline, which may come from a read error. The chain couples TRBV6-1 to TRBJ1-6; no clear D. Germline V CDR1 and CDR2: MNHNS, SASEGT. The CDR3 is 11 residues long. The CDR3 region is CASSEAAGTRF. CDR3 DNA sequence: TGTGCCAGCAGTGAAGCGGCAGGAACCCGATTT.

The chain couples TRBV27 to TRBJ1-6; the match to TRBD1 covers 8 bases. Trimming at V came to 3 bases and at J to 0 bases, leaving 1 base not matched to a gene. Germline CDR1 MNHEY, CDR2 SMNVEV (reference sequence). This CDR3 comprises 16 residues. CDR3 nucleotides: TGTGCCAGCAGTTTTACAGGGGGCTCCTATAATTCACCCCTCCACTTT. As protein: CASSFTGGSYNSPLHF.

This clone was seen only once. V gene TRBV14 combines with J gene TRBJ1-4, with D tentatively TRBD1 (6 bases). The CDR3 totals 14 residues. V was cut by 2 bases and J by 5 bases, with 9 bases left in between. The germline CDR1 and CDR2 sequences are SGHDN and FVKESK. The CDR3 DNA reads as TGTGCCAGCAGCCAATGGGGGGGCAATGAAAAACTGTTTTTT. Translated: CASSQWGGNEKLFF.